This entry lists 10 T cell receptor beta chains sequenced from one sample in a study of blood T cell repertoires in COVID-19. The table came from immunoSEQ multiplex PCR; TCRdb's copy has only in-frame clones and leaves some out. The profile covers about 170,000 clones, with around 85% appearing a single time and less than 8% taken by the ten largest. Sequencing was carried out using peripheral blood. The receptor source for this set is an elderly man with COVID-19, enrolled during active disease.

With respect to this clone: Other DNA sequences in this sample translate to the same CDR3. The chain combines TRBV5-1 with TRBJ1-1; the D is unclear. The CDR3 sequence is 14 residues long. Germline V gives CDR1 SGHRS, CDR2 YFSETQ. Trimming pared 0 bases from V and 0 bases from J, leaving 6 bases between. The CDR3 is CASSLGALNTEAFF. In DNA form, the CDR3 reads TGCGCCAGCAGCTTGGGGGCCCTGAACACTGAAGCTTTCTTT.

The CDR3 nucleotides are TGTGCCAGCAGTGATTCGGAGGGGGCATGGGCTTTCTTT. Translated: CASSDSEGAWAFF. The chain links TRBV6-1 to TRBJ1-1; the match to TRBD1 covers 7 bases. Germline-derived CDR1 and CDR2 are MNHNS and SASEGT. V shed 3 bases, J shed 11 bases, and the junction held 9 bases outside the gene matches. The CDR3 spans 13 residues.

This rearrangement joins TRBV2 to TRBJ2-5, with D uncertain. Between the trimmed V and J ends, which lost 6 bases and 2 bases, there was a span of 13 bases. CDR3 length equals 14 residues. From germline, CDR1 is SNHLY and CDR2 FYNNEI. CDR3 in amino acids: CASSLIYLQETQYF. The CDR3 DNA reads TGTGCCAGCAGCCTCATTTATCTACAAGAGACCCAGTACTTC.

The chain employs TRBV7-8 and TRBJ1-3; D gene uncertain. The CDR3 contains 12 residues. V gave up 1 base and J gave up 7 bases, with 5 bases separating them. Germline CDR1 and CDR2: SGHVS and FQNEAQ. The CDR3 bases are TGTGCCAGCAGCTTAGTAACTAACACCATATATTTT. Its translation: CASSLVTNTIYF. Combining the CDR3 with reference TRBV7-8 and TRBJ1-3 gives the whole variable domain GAGVSQSPRYKVAKRGQDVALRCDPISGHVSLFWYQQALGQGPEFLTYFQNEAQLDKSGLPSDRFFAERPEGSVSTLKIQRTQQEDSAVYLCASSLVTNTIYFGEGSWLTVV.

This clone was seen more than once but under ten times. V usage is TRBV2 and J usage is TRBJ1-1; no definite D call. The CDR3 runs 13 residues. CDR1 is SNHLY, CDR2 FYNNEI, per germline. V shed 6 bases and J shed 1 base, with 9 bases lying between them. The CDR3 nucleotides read TGTGCCAGCAGCCTAGACGGGAACACTGAAGCTTTCTTT. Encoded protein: CASSLDGNTEAFF. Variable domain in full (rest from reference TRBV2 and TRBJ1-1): EPEVTQTPSHQVTQMGQEVILRCVPISNHLYFYWYRQILGQKVEFLVSFYNNEISEKSEIFDDQFSVERPDGSNFTLKIRSTKLEDSAMYFCASSLDGNTEAFFGQGTRLTVV.

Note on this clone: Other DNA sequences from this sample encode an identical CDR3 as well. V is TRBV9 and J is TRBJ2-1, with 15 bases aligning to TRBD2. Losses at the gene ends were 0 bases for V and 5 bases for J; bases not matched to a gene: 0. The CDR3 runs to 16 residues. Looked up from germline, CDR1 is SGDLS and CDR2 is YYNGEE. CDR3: CASSVGTSGGDNEQFF. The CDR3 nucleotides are TGTGCCAGCAGCGTAGGGACTAGCGGGGGGGACAATGAGCAGTTCTTC.

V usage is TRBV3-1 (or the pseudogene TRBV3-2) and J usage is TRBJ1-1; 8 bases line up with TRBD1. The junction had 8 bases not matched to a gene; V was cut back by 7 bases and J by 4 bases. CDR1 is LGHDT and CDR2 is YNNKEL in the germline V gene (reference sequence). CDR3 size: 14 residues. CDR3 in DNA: TGTGCCAGCACGGGGCCACAGGGGGGCACTGAAGCTTTCTTT. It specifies CASTGPQGGTEAFF.

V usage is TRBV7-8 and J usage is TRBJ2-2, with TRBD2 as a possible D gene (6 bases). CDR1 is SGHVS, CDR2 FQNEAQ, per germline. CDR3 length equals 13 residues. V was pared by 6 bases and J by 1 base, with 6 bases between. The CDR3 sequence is CASRGGNTGELFF. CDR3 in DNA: TGTGCCAGCAGGGGGGGGAACACCGGGGAGCTGTTTTTT.

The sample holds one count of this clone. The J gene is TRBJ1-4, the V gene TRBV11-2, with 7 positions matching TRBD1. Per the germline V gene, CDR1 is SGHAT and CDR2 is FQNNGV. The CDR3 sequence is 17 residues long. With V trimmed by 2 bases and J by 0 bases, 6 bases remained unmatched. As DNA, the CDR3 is TGTGCCAGCAGCTTATCACGACAGGGTGCAACTAATGAAAAACTGTTTTTT. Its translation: CASSLSRQGATNEKLFF.

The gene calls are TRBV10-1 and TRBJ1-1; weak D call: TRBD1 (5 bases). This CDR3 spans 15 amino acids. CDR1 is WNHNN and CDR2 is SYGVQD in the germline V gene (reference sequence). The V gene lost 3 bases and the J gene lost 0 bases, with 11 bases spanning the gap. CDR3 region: CASSEMAGMNTEAFF. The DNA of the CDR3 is TGCGCCAGCAGTGAAATGGCAGGGATGAACACTGAAGCTTTCTTT.